Below are 2 T cell receptor beta chains sequenced from a single sample in a study of T cells in Graves' hyperthyroidism and ophthalmopathy. The TCR beta CDR3 regions underwent amplification using RNA transcripts as the source. HTBI primers were the set used in a first-round RT-PCR of the TCR CDR3. TCRdb redid the calling of the multiplex PCR reads with MiXCR, one entry per CDR3 protein. This table holds some 740,000 distinct CDR3 sequences, 12% to 15% found once. Sequencing used blood. All receptors come from a woman aged 18-29 years with Graves' hyperthyroidism.

There are a few counts of this clonotype. The chain recombines TRBV4-3 with TRBJ1-1; D gene ambiguous. Germline V gives CDR1 LGHNA, CDR2 YSLEER. V was cut by 0 bases and J by 3 bases, with 11 bases left in between. The CDR3 extends over 15 amino acids. The CDR3 here is CASSQESVGYTEAFF. The CDR3, as DNA: TGCGCCAGCAGCCAAGAGTCAGTTGGTTACACTGAAGCTTTCTTT.

In this sample, this clonotype turned up many times. The chain carries TRBV7-2 and TRBJ2-3; the match to TRBD2 covers 8 bases. Losses at the gene ends were 5 bases for V and 6 bases for J; bases not matched to a gene: 7. The CDR3 runs to 14 residues. Germline V gene sequence: CDR1 SGHTA, CDR2 FQGNSA. The CDR3 bases are TGTGCCAGCAGCCCGGGACTAGAGATGGATACGCAGTATTTT. It codes for CASSPGLEMDTQYF.